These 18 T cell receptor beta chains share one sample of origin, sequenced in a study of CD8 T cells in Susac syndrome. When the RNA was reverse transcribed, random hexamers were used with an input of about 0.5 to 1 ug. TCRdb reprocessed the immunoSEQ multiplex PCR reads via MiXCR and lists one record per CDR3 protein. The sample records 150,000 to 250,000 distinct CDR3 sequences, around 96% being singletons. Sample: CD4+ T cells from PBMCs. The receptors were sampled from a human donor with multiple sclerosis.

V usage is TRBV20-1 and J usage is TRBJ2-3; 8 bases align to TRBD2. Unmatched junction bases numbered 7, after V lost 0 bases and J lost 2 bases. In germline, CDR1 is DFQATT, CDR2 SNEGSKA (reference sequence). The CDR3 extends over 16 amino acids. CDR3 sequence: CSARDLGGAFTDTQYF. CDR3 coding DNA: TGCAGTGCTAGAGATCTCGGGGGGGCCTTCACAGATACGCAGTATTTT.

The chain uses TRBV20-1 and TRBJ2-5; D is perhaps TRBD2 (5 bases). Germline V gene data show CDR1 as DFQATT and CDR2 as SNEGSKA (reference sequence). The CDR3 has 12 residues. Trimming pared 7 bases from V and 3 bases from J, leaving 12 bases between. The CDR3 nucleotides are TGCAGTGGCCCCGACGGGAAAGAGACCCAGTACTTC. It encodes CSGPDGKETQYF.

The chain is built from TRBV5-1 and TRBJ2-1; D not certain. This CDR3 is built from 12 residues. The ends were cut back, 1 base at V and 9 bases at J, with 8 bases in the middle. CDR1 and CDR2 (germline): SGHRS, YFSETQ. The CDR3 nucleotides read TGCGCCAGCAGCTTGACGGGCGGTGAGCAGTTCTTC. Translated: CASSLTGGEQFF.

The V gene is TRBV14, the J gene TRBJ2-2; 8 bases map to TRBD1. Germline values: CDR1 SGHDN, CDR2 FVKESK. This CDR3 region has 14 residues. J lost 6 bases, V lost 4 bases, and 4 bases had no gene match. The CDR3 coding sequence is TGTGCCAGCAGCCGGGACAGGAATCCCGGGGAGCTGTTTTTT. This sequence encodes CASSRDRNPGELFF.

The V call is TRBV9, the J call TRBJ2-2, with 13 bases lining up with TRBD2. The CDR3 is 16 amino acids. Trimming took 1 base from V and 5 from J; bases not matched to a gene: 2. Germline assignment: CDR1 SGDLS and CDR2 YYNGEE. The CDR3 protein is CASSVPGLAGTGELFF. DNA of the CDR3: TGTGCCAGCAGCGTACCGGGACTAGCGGGAACCGGGGAGCTGTTTTTT.

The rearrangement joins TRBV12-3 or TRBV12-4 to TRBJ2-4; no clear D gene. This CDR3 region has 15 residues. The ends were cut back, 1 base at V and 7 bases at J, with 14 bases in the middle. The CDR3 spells CASSLGSAEKNIQYF. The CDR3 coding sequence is TGTGCCAGCAGTTTAGGATCGGCAGAAAAGAACATTCAGTACTTC.

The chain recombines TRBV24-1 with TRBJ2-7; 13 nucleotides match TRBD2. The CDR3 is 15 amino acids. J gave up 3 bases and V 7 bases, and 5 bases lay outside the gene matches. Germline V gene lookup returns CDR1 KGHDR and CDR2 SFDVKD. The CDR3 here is CATSSGTSGNYEQYF. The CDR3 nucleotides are TGTGCCACCAGCTCCGGGACTAGCGGGAACTACGAGCAGTACTTC.

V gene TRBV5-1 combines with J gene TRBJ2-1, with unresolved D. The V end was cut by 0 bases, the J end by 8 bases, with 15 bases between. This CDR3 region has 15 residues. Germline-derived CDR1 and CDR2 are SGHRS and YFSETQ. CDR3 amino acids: CASSLDPMGKDEQFF. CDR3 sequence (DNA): TGCGCCAGCAGCTTGGATCCGATGGGGAAGGATGAGCAGTTCTTC.

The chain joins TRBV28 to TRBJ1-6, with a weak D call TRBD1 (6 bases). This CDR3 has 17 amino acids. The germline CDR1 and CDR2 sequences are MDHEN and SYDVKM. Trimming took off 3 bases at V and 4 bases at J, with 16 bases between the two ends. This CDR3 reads CASSFGSGGAYNSPLHF. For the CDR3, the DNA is TGTGCCAGCAGTTTCGGATCCGGGGGCGCATATAATTCACCCCTCCACTTT.

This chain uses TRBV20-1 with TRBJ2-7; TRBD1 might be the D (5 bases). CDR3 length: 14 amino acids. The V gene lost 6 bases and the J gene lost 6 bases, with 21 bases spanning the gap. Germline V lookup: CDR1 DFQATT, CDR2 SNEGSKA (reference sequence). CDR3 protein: CSANLGRVLTEQYF. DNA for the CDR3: TGCAGTGCCAACTTGGGCAGGGTTTTGACCGAGCAGTACTTC.

In DNA, the CDR3 is TGTGCCAGCAGTTACGGTCTAGCGGAAAACATTCAGTACTTC. Translation gives CASSYGLAENIQYF. The V call is TRBV6-6, the J call TRBJ2-4; the match to TRBD2 covers 7 bases. This CDR3 comprises 14 residues. J was trimmed by 5 bases and V by 2 bases; bases with no gene match: 3. Germline assignment: CDR1 MNHNY and CDR2 SVGAGI (reference sequence).

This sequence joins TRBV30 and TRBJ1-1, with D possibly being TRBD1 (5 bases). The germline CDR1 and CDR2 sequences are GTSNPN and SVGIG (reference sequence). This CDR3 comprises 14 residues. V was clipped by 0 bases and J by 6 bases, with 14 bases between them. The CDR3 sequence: CAWSVPPGHPEAFF. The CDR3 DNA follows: TGTGCCTGGAGTGTACCCCCAGGGCACCCTGAAGCTTTCTTT.

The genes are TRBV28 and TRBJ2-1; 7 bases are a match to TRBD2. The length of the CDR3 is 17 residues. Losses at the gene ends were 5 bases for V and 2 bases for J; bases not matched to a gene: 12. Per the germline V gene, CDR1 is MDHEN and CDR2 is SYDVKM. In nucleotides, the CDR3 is TGTGCCAGCAGTGCGCTAGCGGAGGGGCGCACCTACAATGAGCAGTTCTTC. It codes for CASSALAEGRTYNEQFF.

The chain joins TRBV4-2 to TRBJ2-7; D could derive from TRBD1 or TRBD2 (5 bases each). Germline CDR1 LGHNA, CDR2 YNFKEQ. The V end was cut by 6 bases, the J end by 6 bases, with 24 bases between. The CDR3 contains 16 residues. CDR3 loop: CASRQTMAGTSGEQYF. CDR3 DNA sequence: TGTGCCAGCAGACAAACGATGGCAGGGACCTCGGGCGAGCAGTACTTC.

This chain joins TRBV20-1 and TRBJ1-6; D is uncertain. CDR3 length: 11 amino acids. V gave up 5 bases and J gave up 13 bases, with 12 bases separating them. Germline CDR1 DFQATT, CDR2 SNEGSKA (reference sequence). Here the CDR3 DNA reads TGCAGTGCTGGGCCAGGAAGGCCCCTCCACTTT. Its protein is CSAGPGRPLHF.

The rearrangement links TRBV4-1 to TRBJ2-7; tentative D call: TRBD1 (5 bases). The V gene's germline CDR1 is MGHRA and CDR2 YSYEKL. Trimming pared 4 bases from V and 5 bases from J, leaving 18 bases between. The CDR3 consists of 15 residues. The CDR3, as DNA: TGCGCCAGCAGCCCGTTAGGGGAACGGGCCGACGAGCAGTACTTC. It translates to CASSPLGERADEQYF.

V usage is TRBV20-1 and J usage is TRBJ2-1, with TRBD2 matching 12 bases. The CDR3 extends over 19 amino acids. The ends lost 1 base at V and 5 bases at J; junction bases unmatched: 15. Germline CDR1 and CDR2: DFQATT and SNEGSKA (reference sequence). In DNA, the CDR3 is TGCAGTGCTAGAGTGCCTAGCGGGAGGGCTGAGGGTGGAGACAATGAGCAGTTCTTC. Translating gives CSARVPSGRAEGGDNEQFF.

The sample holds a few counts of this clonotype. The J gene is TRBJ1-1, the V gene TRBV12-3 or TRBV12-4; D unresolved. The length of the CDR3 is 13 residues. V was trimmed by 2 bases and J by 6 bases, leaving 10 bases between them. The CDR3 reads CASSLIRGAEAFF. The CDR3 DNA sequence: TGTGCCAGCAGTTTAATCCGAGGAGCTGAAGCTTTCTTT.